This T cell receptor beta chain was sequenced in a study of T cell clusters in autoimmune cytopenias. Study in general: Healthy donor controls had a mean age of around 53 years and median age of 59 years.

The germline gives CDR1 KGHDR, CDR2 SFDVKD. This CDR3 region has 15 residues. Each sample's input was approximately 270 ng genomic DNA, about 38,000 genome equivalents. One tube held mixed TRB-A and TRB-B primer pools for touch-down PCR. TCRdb re-called the multiplex PCR reads and gives one entry per CDR3 protein, without DNA. Its listing shows roughly 5,200 distinct CDR3 sequences. The same data also went into a second study, on T cell repertoires in aging, cancer and after chemotherapy. From that report: Untreated cancer patients had significantly lower blood TCR diversity than age-matched healthy donors.

Sequenced material: peripheral blood. The source is a human donor in good health. This chain uses TRBV24-1 with TRBJ1-2. CDR3 amino acids: CATSDSRTGGYGYTF.